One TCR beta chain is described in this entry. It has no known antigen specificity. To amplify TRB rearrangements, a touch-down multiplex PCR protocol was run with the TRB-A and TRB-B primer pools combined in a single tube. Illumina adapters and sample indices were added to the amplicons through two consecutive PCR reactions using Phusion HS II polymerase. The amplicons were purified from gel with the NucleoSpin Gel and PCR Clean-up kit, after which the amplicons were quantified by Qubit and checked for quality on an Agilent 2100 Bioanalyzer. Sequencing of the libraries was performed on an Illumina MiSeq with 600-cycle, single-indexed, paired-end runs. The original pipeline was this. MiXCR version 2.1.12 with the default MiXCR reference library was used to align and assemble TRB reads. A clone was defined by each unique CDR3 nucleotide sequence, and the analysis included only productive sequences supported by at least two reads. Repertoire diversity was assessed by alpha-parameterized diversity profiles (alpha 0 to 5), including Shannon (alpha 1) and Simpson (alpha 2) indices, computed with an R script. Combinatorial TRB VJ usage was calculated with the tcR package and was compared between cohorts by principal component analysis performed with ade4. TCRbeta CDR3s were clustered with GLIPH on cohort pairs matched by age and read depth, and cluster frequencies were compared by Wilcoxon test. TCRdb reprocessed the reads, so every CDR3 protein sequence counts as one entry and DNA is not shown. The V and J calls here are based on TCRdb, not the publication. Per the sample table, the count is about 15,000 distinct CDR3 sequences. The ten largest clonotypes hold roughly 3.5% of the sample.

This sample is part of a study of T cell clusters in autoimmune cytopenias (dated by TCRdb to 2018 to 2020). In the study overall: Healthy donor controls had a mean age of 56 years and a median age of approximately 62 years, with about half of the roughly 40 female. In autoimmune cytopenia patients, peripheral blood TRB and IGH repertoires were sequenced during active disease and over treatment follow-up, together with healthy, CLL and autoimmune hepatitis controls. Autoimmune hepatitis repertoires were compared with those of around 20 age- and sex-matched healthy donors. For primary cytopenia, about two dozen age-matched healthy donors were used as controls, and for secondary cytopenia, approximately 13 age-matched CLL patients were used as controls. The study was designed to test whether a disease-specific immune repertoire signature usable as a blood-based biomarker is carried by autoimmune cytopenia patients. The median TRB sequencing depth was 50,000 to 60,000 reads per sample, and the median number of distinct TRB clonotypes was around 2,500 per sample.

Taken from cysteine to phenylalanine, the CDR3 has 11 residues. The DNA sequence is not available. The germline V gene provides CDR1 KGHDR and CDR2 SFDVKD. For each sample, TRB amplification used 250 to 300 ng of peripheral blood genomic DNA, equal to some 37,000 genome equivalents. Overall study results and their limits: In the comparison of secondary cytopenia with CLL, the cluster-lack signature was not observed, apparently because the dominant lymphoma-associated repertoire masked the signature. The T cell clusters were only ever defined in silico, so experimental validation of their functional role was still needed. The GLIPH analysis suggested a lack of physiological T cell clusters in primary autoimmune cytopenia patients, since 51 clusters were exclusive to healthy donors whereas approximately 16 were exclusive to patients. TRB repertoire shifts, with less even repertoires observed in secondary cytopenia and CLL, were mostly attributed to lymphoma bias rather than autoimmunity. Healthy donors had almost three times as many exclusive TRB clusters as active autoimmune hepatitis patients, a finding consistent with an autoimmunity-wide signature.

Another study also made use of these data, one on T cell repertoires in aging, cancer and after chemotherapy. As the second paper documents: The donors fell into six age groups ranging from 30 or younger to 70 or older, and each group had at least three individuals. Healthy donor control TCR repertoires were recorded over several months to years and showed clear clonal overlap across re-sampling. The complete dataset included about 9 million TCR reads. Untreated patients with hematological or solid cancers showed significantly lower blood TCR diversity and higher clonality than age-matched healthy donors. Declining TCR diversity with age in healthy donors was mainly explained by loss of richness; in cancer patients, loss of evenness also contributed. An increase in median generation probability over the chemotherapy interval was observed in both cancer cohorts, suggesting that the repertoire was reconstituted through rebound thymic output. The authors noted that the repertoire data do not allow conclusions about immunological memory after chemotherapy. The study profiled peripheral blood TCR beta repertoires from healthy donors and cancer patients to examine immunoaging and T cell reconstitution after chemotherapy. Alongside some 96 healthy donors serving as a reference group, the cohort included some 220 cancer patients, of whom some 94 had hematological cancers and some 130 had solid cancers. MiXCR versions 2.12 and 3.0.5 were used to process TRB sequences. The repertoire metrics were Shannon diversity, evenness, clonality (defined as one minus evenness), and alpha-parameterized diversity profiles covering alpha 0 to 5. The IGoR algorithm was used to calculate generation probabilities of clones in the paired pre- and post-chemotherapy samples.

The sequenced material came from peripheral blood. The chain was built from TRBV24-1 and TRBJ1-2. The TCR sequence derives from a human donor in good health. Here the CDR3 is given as CATSDLLGYTF.